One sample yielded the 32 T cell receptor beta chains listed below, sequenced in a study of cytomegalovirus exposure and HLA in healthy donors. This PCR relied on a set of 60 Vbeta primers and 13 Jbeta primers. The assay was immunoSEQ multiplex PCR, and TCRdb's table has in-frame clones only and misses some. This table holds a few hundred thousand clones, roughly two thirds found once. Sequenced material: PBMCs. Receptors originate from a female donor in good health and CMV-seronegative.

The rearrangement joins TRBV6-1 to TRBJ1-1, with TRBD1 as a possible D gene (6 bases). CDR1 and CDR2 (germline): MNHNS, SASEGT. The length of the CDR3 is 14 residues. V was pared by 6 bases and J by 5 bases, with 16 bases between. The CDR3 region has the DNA TGTGCCAGCAGGAGGGGGACGTTGGGGACTGAAGCTTTCTTT. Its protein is CASRRGTLGTEAFF.

CDR3 sequence: CASSRTQGKKLFF. In DNA, the CDR3 is TGTGCCAGCAGTCGGACGCAGGGGAAAAAACTGTTTTTT. The V gene is TRBV6-5, the J gene TRBJ1-4; maybe TRBD1 (6 bases). Germline loops: CDR1 MNHEY, CDR2 SVGAGI. The CDR3 spans 13 residues. Trimming shortened V by 5 bases and J by 9 bases, and 13 bases separated the two germline ends.

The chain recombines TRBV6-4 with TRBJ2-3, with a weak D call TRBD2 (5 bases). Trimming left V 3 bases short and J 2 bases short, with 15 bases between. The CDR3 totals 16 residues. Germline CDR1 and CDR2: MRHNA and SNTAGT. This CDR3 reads CASSDSARDYTDTQYF. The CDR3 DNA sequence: TGTGCCAGCAGTGATTCGGCCAGAGACTACACAGATACGCAGTATTTT.

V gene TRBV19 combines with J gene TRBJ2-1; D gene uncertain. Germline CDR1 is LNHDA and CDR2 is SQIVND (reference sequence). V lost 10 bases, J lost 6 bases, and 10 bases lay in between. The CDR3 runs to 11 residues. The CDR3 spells CAIRRSNEQFF. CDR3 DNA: TGTGCCATCAGACGGAGCAATGAGCAGTTCTTC.

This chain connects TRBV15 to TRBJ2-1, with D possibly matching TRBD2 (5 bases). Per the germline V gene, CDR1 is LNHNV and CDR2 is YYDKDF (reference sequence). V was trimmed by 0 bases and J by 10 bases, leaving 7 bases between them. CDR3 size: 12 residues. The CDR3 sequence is CATSRDQREQFF. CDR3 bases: TGTGCCACCAGCAGAGATCAGCGGGAGCAGTTCTTC.

CDR3 sequence reads: CASGTLSGGYEQYF. Here the CDR3 DNA reads TGTGCCAGCGGCACCCTTAGCGGGGGATACGAGCAGTACTTC. The chain employs TRBV28 and TRBJ2-7, with 9 bases aligning to TRBD2. V shed 8 bases, J shed 4 bases, and the junction held 9 bases outside the gene matches. CDR1 and CDR2 (germline): MDHEN, SYDVKM. The CDR3 has 14 residues.

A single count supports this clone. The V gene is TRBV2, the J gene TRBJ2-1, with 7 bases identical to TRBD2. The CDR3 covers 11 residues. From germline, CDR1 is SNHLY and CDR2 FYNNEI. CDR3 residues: CVGGNYNEQFF. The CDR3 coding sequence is TGTGTGGGAGGGAACTACAATGAGCAGTTCTTC.

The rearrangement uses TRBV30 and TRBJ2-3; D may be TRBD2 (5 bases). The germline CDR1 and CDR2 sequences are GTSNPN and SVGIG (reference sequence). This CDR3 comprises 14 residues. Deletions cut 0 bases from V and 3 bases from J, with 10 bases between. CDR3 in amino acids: CAWSVGRGTDTQYF. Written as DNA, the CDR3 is TGTGCCTGGAGTGTGGGGAGAGGAACAGATACGCAGTATTTT.

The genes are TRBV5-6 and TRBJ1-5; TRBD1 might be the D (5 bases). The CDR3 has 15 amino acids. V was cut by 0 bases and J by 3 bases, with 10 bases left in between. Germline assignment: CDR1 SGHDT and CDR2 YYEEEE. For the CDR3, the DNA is TGTGCCAGCAGCTTGGCCCGCAGGGACAATCAGCCCCAGCATTTT. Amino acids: CASSLARRDNQPQHF.

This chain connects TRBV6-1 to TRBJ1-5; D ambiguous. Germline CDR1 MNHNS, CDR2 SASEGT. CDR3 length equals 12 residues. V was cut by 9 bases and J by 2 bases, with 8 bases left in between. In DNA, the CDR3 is TGTGCCAGTAGGCGGGGCAATCAGCCCCAGCATTTT. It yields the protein CASRRGNQPQHF.

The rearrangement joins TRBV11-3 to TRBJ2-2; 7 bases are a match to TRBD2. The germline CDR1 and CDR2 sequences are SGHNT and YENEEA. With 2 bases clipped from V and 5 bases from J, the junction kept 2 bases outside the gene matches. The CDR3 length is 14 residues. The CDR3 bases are TGTGCCAGCAGCTTATGGGAGGGGACCGGGGAGCTGTTTTTT. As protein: CASSLWEGTGELFF.

CDR3 amino acids: CAWRGLAGGWQFF. CDR3 DNA sequence: TGTGCCTGGAGGGGACTAGCGGGAGGGTGGCAGTTCTTC. The rearrangement links TRBV30 to TRBJ2-1; 16 positions agree with TRBD2. Germline values: CDR1 GTSNPN, CDR2 SVGIG (reference sequence). V shed 3 bases, J shed 12 bases, and the junction held 2 bases outside the gene matches. The CDR3 consists of 13 residues.

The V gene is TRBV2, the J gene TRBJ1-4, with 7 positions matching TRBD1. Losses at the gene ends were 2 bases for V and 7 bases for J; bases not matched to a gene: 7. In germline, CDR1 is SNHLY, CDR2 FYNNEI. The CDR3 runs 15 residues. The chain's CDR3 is CASSERQGVVEKLFF. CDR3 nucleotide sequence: TGTGCCAGCAGTGAAAGACAGGGAGTGGTTGAAAAACTGTTTTTT. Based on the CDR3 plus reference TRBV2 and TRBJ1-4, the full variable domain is EPEVTQTPSHQVTQMGQEVILRCVPISNHLYFYWYRQILGQKVEFLVSFYNNEISEKSEIFDDQFSVERPDGSNFTLKIRSTKLEDSAMYFCASSERQGVVEKLFFGSGTQLSVL.

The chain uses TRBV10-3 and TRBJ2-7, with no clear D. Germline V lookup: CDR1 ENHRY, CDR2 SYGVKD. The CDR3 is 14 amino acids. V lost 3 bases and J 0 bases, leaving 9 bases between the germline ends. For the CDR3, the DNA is TGTGCCATCAGTGAATGGCGGAGCTCCTACGAGCAGTACTTC. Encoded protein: CAISEWRSSYEQYF.

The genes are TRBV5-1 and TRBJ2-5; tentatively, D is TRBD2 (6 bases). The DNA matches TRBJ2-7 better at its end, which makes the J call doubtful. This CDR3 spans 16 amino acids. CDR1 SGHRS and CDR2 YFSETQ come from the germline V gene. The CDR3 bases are TGCGCCAGCAGCGATACCTCCTTAGCGGCCGCCTACGAGCAGTACTTC. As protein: CASSDTSLAAAYEQYF.

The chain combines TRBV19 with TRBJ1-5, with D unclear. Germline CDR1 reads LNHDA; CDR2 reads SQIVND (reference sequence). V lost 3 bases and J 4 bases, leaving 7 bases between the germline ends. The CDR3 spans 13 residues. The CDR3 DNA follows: TGTGCCAGTAGTATCCAGTCTAATCAGCCCCAGCATTTT. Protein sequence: CASSIQSNQPQHF.

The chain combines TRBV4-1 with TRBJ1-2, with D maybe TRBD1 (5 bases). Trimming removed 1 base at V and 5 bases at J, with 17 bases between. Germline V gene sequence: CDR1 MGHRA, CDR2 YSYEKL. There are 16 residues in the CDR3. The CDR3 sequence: CASSQGWSQALYGYTF. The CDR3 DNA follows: TGCGCCAGCAGCCAAGGGTGGTCACAGGCTTTATATGGCTACACCTTC.

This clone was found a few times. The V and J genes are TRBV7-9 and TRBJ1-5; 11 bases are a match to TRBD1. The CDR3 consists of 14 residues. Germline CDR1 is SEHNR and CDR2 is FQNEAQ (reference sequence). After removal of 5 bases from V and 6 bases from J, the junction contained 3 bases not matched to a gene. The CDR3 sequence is CASSRTGGGQPQHF. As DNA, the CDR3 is TGTGCCAGCAGCCGGACAGGGGGCGGTCAGCCCCAGCATTTT.

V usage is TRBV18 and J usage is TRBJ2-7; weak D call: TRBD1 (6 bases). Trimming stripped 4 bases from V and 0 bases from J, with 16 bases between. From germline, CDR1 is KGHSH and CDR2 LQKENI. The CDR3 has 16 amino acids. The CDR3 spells CASSLPTGKGSYEQYF. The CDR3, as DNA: TGTGCCAGCTCACTCCCTACAGGGAAAGGCTCCTACGAGCAGTACTTC.

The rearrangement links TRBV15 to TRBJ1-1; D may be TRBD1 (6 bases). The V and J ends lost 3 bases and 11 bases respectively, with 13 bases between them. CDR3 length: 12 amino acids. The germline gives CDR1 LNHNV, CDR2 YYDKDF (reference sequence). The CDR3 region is CATSREQGAAFF. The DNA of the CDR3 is TGTGCCACCAGCAGGGAACAGGGCGCGGCTTTCTTT.

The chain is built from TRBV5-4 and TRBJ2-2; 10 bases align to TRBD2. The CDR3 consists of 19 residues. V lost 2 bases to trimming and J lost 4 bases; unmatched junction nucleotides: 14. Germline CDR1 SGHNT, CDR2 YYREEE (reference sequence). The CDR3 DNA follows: TGTGCCAGCAGCTTACCCCCCGCCGGGACTAGCGTGTCCACCGGGGAGCTGTTTTTT. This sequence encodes CASSLPPAGTSVSTGELFF.

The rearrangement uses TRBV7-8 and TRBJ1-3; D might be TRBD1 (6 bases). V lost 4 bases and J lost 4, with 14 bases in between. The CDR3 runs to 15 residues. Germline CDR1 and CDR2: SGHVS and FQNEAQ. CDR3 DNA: TGTGCCAGCAGCTCGTCCGCAGGGGTGGGAAACACCATATATTTT. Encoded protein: CASSSSAGVGNTIYF. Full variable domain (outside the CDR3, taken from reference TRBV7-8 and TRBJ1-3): GAGVSQSPRYKVAKRGQDVALRCDPISGHVSLFWYQQALGQGPEFLTYFQNEAQLDKSGLPSDRFFAERPEGSVSTLKIQRTQQEDSAVYLCASSSSAGVGNTIYFGEGSWLTVV.

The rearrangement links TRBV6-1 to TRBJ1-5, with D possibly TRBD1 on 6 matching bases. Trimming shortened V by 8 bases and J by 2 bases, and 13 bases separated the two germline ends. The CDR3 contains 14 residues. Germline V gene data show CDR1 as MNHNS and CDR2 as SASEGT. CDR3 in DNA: TGTGCCAGCGGACCAGGGGAAGGCAATCAGCCCCAGCATTTT. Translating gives CASGPGEGNQPQHF.

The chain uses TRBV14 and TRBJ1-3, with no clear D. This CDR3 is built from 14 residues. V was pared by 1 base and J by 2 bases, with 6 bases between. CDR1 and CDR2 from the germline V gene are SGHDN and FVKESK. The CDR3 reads CASSQAGTGNTIYF. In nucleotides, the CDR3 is TGTGCCAGCAGCCAAGCGGGGACTGGAAACACCATATATTTT.

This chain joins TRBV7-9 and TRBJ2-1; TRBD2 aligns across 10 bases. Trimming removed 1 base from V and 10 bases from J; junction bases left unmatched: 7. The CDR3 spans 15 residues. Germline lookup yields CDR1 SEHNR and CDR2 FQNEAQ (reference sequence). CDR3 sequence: CASSLDLAGDMEQFF. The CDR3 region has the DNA TGTGCCAGCAGCTTAGACCTAGCGGGAGATATGGAGCAGTTCTTC.

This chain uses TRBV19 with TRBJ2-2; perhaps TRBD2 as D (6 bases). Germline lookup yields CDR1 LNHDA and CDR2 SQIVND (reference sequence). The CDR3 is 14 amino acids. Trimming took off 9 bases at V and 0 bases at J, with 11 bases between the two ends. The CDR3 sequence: CASREKANTGELFF. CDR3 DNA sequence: TGTGCCAGCCGGGAGAAGGCGAACACCGGGGAGCTGTTTTTT.

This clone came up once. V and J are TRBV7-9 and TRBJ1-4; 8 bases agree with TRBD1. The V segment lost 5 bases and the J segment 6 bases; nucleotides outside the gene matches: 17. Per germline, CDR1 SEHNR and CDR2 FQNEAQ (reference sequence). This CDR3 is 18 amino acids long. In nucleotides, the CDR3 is TGTGCCAGCAGCAAGCAAGATAGGAACAGGGGGTGGGATGAAAAACTGTTTTTT. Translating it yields CASSKQDRNRGWDEKLFF.

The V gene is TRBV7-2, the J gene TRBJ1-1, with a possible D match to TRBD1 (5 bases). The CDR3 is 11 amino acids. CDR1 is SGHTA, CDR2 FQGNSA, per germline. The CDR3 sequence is CAERRDAEAFF. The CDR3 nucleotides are TGTGCGGAGAGGAGGGACGCTGAAGCTTTCTTT.

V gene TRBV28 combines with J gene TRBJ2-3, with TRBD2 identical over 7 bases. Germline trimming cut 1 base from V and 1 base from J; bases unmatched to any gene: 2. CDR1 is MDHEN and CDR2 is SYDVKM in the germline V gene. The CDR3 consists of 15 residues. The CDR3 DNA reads TGTGCCAGCAGTTTATTACGGGAGGGCACAGATACGCAGTATTTT. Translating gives CASSLLREGTDTQYF.

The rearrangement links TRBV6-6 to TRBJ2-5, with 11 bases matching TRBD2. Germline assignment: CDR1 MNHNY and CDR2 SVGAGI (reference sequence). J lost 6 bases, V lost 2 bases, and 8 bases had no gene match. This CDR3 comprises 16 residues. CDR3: CASSYATSGSVKTQYF. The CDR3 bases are TGTGCCAGCAGTTACGCCACTAGCGGGAGTGTAAAGACCCAGTACTTC.

The CDR3 DNA sequence: TGTGCCAGTAGTATAGGGTTCGGAGATACGCAGTATTTT. It encodes CASSIGFGDTQYF. The V call is TRBV19, the J call TRBJ2-3; no definite D call. V was shortened by 1 base and J by 5 bases, with 7 bases between the two germline ends. Germline-derived CDR1 and CDR2 are LNHDA and SQIVND (reference sequence). The CDR3 covers 13 residues.

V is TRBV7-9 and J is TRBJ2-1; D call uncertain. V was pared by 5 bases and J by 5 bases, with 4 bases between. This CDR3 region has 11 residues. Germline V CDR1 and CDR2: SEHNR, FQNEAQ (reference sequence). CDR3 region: CASSLHNEQFF. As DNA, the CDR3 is TGTGCCAGCAGCCTTCACAATGAGCAGTTCTTC.